What follows are 27 T cell receptor beta chains derived from one specimen sequenced in a study of vaccination effects on CD4 cells after COVID-19. Repertoires were generated with immunoSEQ multiplex PCR, while TCRdb's copy carries only in-frame clones and drops some. The data show around 75,000 clones, 65% to 85% seen once. Viral peptide pool expansion of antigen-specific CD4+ T cells preceded sequencing in the ViraFEST assay. Culture proceeded for nine to ten days, and CD4+ T cells were then isolated. A positive SARS-CoV-2 PCR test fell between March and December 2020. No antigen has been identified for these receptors. The sample consisted of CD4+ T cells from PBMCs cultured with HIV peptides, taken before COVID-19 vaccination. Subset meaning: HIV-1 Nef peptide pool negative control/reference culture. All receptors derive from a human donor who had a prior SARS-CoV-2 infection.

The chain employs TRBV9 and TRBJ2-5; D not resolved. The germline CDR1 and CDR2 sequences are SGDLS and YYNGEE. V shed 2 bases and J shed 5 bases, with 10 bases lying between them. The CDR3 has 13 amino acids. The CDR3 sequence is CASSVSEWETQYF. In nucleotides, the CDR3 is TGTGCCAGCAGCGTGAGTGAGTGGGAGACCCAGTACTTC.

V usage is TRBV4-1 and J usage is TRBJ2-3; TRBD2 matches 8 bases. CDR1 and CDR2 (germline): MGHRA, YSYEKL. The CDR3 runs to 16 residues. Trimming cost V 4 bases and J 3 bases; bases outside gene matches: 9. CDR3 amino acids: CASSRFPGLATDTQYF. Written as DNA, the CDR3 is TGCGCCAGCAGCCGATTCCCCGGACTAGCAACAGATACGCAGTATTTT.

The chain is built from TRBV7-2 and TRBJ2-1; D is ambiguous. Deletions cut 1 base from V and 8 bases from J, with 15 bases between. This CDR3 spans 15 amino acids. Germline V CDR1 and CDR2: SGHTA, FQGNSA. The CDR3 DNA follows: TGTGCCAGCAGCTTAGGCTGGGGAAAAACGGATGAGCAGTTCTTC. It translates to CASSLGWGKTDEQFF.

This chain links TRBV7-9 with TRBJ2-2; D gene ambiguous. V was shortened by 2 bases and J by 8 bases, with 9 bases between the two germline ends. The CDR3 spans 13 residues. CDR1 is SEHNR and CDR2 is FQNEAQ in the germline V gene (reference sequence). The CDR3 loop is CASSLMGAGELFF. The DNA for the CDR3 is TGTGCCAGCAGCTTAATGGGCGCAGGGGAGCTGTTTTTT.

The chain combines TRBV9 with TRBJ2-3; D not certain. V lost 0 bases and J 4 bases, leaving 9 bases between the germline ends. The germline CDR1 and CDR2 sequences are SGDLS and YYNGEE. CDR3 length: 14 residues. CDR3 nucleotide sequence: TGTGCCAGCAGCGTAGGCAGTTCGGCAGATACGCAGTATTTT. Translated, it gives CASSVGSSADTQYF.

In regard to this clone: At one boundary the junction diverges from the germline segment, which might be a read error. The chain couples TRBV5-4 to TRBJ1-2, with D hard to call. The CDR3 loop spans 14 amino acids. Germline CDR1 reads SGHNT; CDR2 reads YYREEE (reference sequence). CDR3 region: CASSPLGSKYGYTF. In nucleotides, the CDR3 is TGTGCCAGCAGCCCACTAGGGTCTAAATATGGCTACACCTTC.

V usage is TRBV7-6 and J usage is TRBJ2-5; TRBD1 aligns across 7 bases. Looked up from germline, CDR1 is SGHVS and CDR2 is FNYEAQ. The J segment lost 3 bases and the V segment lost 5 bases, leaving 3 bases of the junction unmatched. The CDR3 has 13 amino acids. The CDR3 region is CASSVDREETQYF. The DNA for the CDR3 is TGTGCCAGCAGCGTCGACAGGGAAGAGACCCAGTACTTC. Together with reference TRBV7-6 and TRBJ2-5, the CDR3 gives the full variable domain: GAGVSQSPRYKVTKRGQDVALRCDPISGHVSLYWYRQALGQGPEFLTYFNYEAQQDKSGLPNDRFSAERPEGSISTLTIQRTEQRDSAMYRCASSVDREETQYFGPGTRLLVL.

The chain uses TRBV24-1 and TRBJ2-1; 8 bases align to TRBD2. The V segment lost 4 bases and the J segment 6 bases; nucleotides outside the gene matches: 7. Germline lookup yields CDR1 KGHDR and CDR2 SFDVKD. The CDR3 runs 15 residues. DNA for the CDR3: TGTGCCACCAGTGAAGGGACTAGAGGGGGCAATGAGCAGTTCTTC. It translates to CATSEGTRGGNEQFF.

V is TRBV6-5 and J is TRBJ2-1, with D possibly TRBD2 on 5 matching bases. Germline loops: CDR1 MNHEY, CDR2 SVGAGI. The CDR3 is made up of 15 amino acids. Trimming took off 0 bases at V and 12 bases at J, with 18 bases between the two ends. Written as DNA, the CDR3 is TGTGCCAGCAGTTACTCCCAGGACTCCTTTTCGGTGCAGTTCTTC. This encodes CASSYSQDSFSVQFF.

The V gene is TRBV7-9, the J gene TRBJ2-5; maybe TRBD2 (7 bases). CDR3 length: 18 residues. Germline CDR1 SEHNR, CDR2 FQNEAQ (reference sequence). V dropped 1 base and J dropped 1 base, with 19 bases sitting between them. CDR3 residues: CASSLGRWGGGTQETQYF. DNA of the CDR3: TGTGCCAGCAGCTTAGGCCGATGGGGCGGGGGCACCCAAGAGACCCAGTACTTC.

J is TRBJ1-1 and V is TRBV7-8; TRBD1 is a possible D gene (5 bases). The CDR3 spans 16 residues. Germline V gene sequence: CDR1 SGHVS, CDR2 FQNEAQ. V lost 5 bases to trimming and J lost 3 bases, with 19 bases between them. The DNA for the CDR3 is TGTGCCAGCAGCGGACGAATGAGGGGCTCGGACACTGAAGCTTTCTTT. Its protein product is CASSGRMRGSDTEAFF.

This clone showed up just a few times. The chain uses TRBV7-9 and TRBJ1-6; no reliable D call. With 1 base removed from V and 5 bases from J, the gap between germline ends came to 6 bases. The V gene's germline CDR1 is SEHNR and CDR2 FQNEAQ (reference sequence). CDR3 length: 14 residues. The CDR3 region has the DNA TGTGCCAGCAGCTTAGTGGTCAATAATTCACCCCTCCACTTT. This codes for CASSLVVNNSPLHF.

The chain recombines TRBV9 with TRBJ2-1, with D possibly being TRBD2 (6 bases). Germline lookup yields CDR1 SGDLS and CDR2 YYNGEE. V gave up 0 bases and J gave up 5 bases, with 9 bases separating them. CDR3 length: 14 amino acids. CDR3 residues: CASSVVGGHNEQFF. CDR3 in DNA: TGTGCCAGCAGCGTAGTCGGGGGACACAATGAGCAGTTCTTC.

This clone was found many times. This sequence joins TRBV5-6 and TRBJ2-5; D is uncertain. Trimming removed 5 bases at V and 5 bases at J, with 7 bases between. Germline-derived CDR1 and CDR2 are SGHDT and YYEEEE. This CDR3 has 11 residues. As DNA, the CDR3 is TGTGCCAGCAGTGATCGGGAGACCCAGTACTTC. Its protein product is CASSDRETQYF.

The chain is built from TRBV5-1 and TRBJ1-1; a weak D match, TRBD1 (5 bases). CDR1 and CDR2 from the germline V gene are SGHRS and YFSETQ. Trimming pared 3 bases from V and 3 bases from J, leaving 12 bases between. CDR3 size: 14 residues. The CDR3, as DNA: TGCGCCAGCAGCTCGGTGCAGGGTCACACTGAAGCTTTCTTT. Its translation: CASSSVQGHTEAFF.

This clone was detected only a few times. The genes are TRBV4-2 and TRBJ2-1; no definite D call. Germline loops: CDR1 LGHNA, CDR2 YNFKEQ. The germline V and J ends were trimmed by 1 base and 0 bases, with 10 bases remaining between them. The CDR3 contains 16 residues. DNA of the CDR3: TGTGCCAGCAGCCAAGGGCCGCCTAGCTCCTACAATGAGCAGTTCTTC. This encodes CASSQGPPSSYNEQFF.

The genes are TRBV18 and TRBJ2-5; no clear D. Germline CDR1 reads KGHSH; CDR2 reads LQKENI. This CDR3 contains 18 residues. The ends were cut back, 5 bases at V and 5 bases at J, with 27 bases in the middle. The CDR3 region has the DNA TGTGCCAGCTCAAATGGCTCTACGAACACGGGCGTTTGGGAGACCCAGTACTTC. It specifies CASSNGSTNTGVWETQYF.

This chain links TRBV7-9 with TRBJ2-3, with D perhaps TRBD1 (6 bases). The CDR3 length is 14 residues. The germline gives CDR1 SEHNR, CDR2 FQNEAQ (reference sequence). V was trimmed by 3 bases and J by 3 bases, leaving 10 bases between them. The CDR3 coding sequence is TGTGCCAGCAGCTTCTCTCAGGGGACAGATACGCAGTATTTT. This encodes CASSFSQGTDTQYF.

The chain couples TRBV7-3 to TRBJ2-1; TRBD2 matches at 8 bases. V lost 1 base and J lost 6; bases outside the gene matches: 5. The CDR3 extends over 15 amino acids. Germline CDR1 and CDR2: SGHTA and FQGTGA. The CDR3 is CASSLRLAGLNEQFF. CDR3 bases: TGTGCCAGCAGCTTAAGGCTAGCGGGTCTCAATGAGCAGTTCTTC.

The gene calls are TRBV7-9 and TRBJ2-1, with 7 bases that match TRBD1. The germline gives CDR1 SEHNR, CDR2 FQNEAQ (reference sequence). Trimming removed 5 bases from V and 2 bases from J; junction bases left unmatched: 6. This CDR3 contains 15 residues. For the CDR3, the DNA is TGTGCCAGCAGCCCCGGGACAGTCCCCTACAATGAGCAGTTCTTC. It yields the protein CASSPGTVPYNEQFF.

This clone was seen repeatedly, ten times or more. The genes are TRBV29-1 and TRBJ1-3; D is possibly TRBD1 (6 bases). This CDR3 comprises 18 residues. CDR1 and CDR2 from the germline V gene are SQVTM and ANQGSEA. V gave up 2 bases and J gave up 4 bases, with 24 bases separating them. CDR3 nucleotides: TGCAGCGTTGAAAGGCAGGGGAGACCTCGACCCTTGGGAAACACCATATATTTT. Translated: CSVERQGRPRPLGNTIYF.

This clone has only one observation. The chain is built from TRBV6-5 and TRBJ1-2; no clear D. CDR3 size: 11 residues. Trimming took off 8 bases at V and 4 bases at J, with 8 bases between the two ends. Germline-derived CDR1 and CDR2 are MNHEY and SVGAGI. CDR3 residues: CASSSGYGYTF. DNA of the CDR3: TGTGCCAGCTCAAGCGGCTATGGCTACACCTTC.

The chain is built from TRBV20-1 and TRBJ1-1; 7 nucleotides agree with TRBD1. V shed 3 bases and J 11 bases; nucleotides not matched to a gene: 6. This CDR3 has 11 amino acids. Germline assignment: CDR1 DFQATT and CDR2 SNEGSKA (reference sequence). This CDR3 reads CSASVQGEAFF. The CDR3 DNA reads TGCAGTGCTAGTGTCCAGGGGGAGGCTTTCTTT.

The rearrangement joins TRBV2 to TRBJ2-7; TRBD1 is a possible D gene (5 bases). Trimming left V 3 bases short and J 3 bases short, with 9 bases between. The CDR3 extends over 13 amino acids. CDR1 SNHLY and CDR2 FYNNEI come from the germline V gene. The CDR3 protein is CASSDADIYEQYF. CDR3 nucleotide sequence: TGTGCCAGCAGTGACGCGGACATCTACGAGCAGTACTTC.

The CDR3 sequence: CASSEGGTGRPGELFF. The CDR3 DNA is TGTGCCAGCAGTGAGGGGGGGACAGGGAGGCCCGGGGAGCTGTTTTTT. V gene TRBV6-1 combines with J gene TRBJ2-2; the match to TRBD1 covers 9 bases. The length of the CDR3 is 16 residues. The V gene end was trimmed by 3 bases and the J gene end by 6 bases; junction bases not matched to a gene: 8. CDR1 and CDR2 from the germline V gene are MNHNS and SASEGT.

The J gene is TRBJ2-2, the V gene TRBV7-8; perhaps TRBD1 as D (5 bases). Trimming pared 4 bases from V and 0 bases from J, leaving 9 bases between. The CDR3 totals 15 residues. Germline V gene lookup returns CDR1 SGHVS and CDR2 FQNEAQ. The CDR3 sequence: CASSSDSPNTGELFF. In nucleotides, the CDR3 is TGTGCCAGCAGCTCCGACAGTCCGAACACCGGGGAGCTGTTTTTT. The full variable domain, in which reference TRBV7-8 and TRBJ2-2 provide the parts outside the CDR3, is GAGVSQSPRYKVAKRGQDVALRCDPISGHVSLFWYQQALGQGPEFLTYFQNEAQLDKSGLPSDRFFAERPEGSVSTLKIQRTQQEDSAVYLCASSSDSPNTGELFFGEGSRLTVL.

This clone was counted between two and nine times. The chain recombines TRBV20-1 with TRBJ1-3; D ambiguous. Trimming stripped 3 bases from V and 0 bases from J, with 12 bases between. The CDR3 spans 15 residues. Germline V lookup: CDR1 DFQATT, CDR2 SNEGSKA (reference sequence). The CDR3 nucleotides read TGCAGTGCTAGTACCGGATCTAGCTCTGGAAACACCATATATTTT. Amino acids: CSASTGSSSGNTIYF.